The 25 T cell receptor beta chains below were found in one sample sequenced in a study of metastatic and nonmetastatic thyroid tumors (dated by TCRdb to 2020 to 2022). None of the patients had been given any treatment before thyroid surgery. To prepare the library, PCR was applied. Sequencing instrument: Illumina HiSeq 4000. Using fastp trimming at Q25 and MiXCR clonotype assembly, TCRdb reanalyzed the public sequencing data and kept in-frame beta chains. The sample table shows some 10,000 clones, and 25% to 35% are seen once. The leading ten clones occupy about 11% of the sample. Sequences were obtained from tumor tissue. The receptors derive from a male donor with papillary thyroid cancer or a benign thyroid nodule (not recorded which). Some clones in this sample may be carry-over from other donors' samples.

The chain combines TRBV6-1 with TRBJ2-5; TRBD1 is a possible D gene (6 bases). CDR1 is MNHNS and CDR2 is SASEGT in the germline V gene. The length of the CDR3 is 15 residues. Trimming removed 5 bases from V and 2 bases from J, with 15 bases in between. The CDR3 is CASSPLGGPQETQYF. As DNA, the CDR3 is TGTGCCAGCAGTCCGCTTGGGGGCCCTCAAGAGACCCAGTACTTC.

This clone was detected only once. The chain carries TRBV7-2 and TRBJ2-3; unclear D gene. Germline-derived CDR1 and CDR2 are SGHTA and FQGNSA. This CDR3 contains 14 residues. The V end lost 0 bases, the J end lost 2 bases, and 6 bases lay between the germline ends. This CDR3 is CASSLAGFTDTQYF. Written as DNA, the CDR3 is TGTGCCAGCAGCTTAGCGGGCTTCACAGATACGCAGTATTTT.

By proportion, this clone is medium-sized. The sample has other DNA sequences that encode this CDR3 too. The chain has TRBV12-3 or TRBV12-4 and TRBJ1-2, with D possibly being TRBD1 (6 bases). Trimming took 6 bases from V and 8 from J, leaving 13 bases between them. This CDR3 region has 12 residues. As DNA, the CDR3 is TGTGCCAGCAGACAGGGCGGGGGAGGCTACACCTTC. This sequence encodes CASRQGGGGYTF.

This clone occurred a few times. This chain joins TRBV12-5 and TRBJ2-5; possible D gene TRBD2, 6 bases. V lost 2 bases, J lost 3 bases, and 16 bases lay in between. This CDR3 is built from 16 residues. Looked up from germline, CDR1 is LGHNT and CDR2 is FRNRAP. CDR3 sequence (DNA): TGTGCTAGTGGTTTGTACCCCGGGACTCAAGAAGAGACCCAGTACTTC. Amino acids: CASGLYPGTQEETQYF.

The gene calls are TRBV15 and TRBJ1-1; D call uncertain. V shed 8 bases and J shed 1 base, with 14 bases lying between them. The CDR3 totals 14 residues. Germline V gene data show CDR1 as LNHNV and CDR2 as YYDKDF (reference sequence). CDR3 sequence reads: CATVAGRGNTEAFF. CDR3 nucleotides: TGTGCCACCGTCGCCGGACGGGGGAACACTGAAGCTTTCTTT.

The V and J genes are TRBV5-1 and TRBJ2-7, with 7 bases that match TRBD2. Per germline, CDR1 SGHRS and CDR2 YFSETQ. The CDR3 totals 16 residues. After removal of 2 bases from V and 3 bases from J, the junction contained 11 bases not matched to a gene. The CDR3 sequence: CASSFRSGTIYYEQYF. Here the CDR3 DNA reads TGCGCCAGCAGCTTTCGGAGTGGGACTATTTACTACGAGCAGTACTTC.

This clone has a count of ten or more. A much larger clone lies a single base off, so this may be a read error. The chain joins TRBV11-1 to TRBJ2-1, with D perhaps being TRBD1 or TRBD2 (5 bases each). The V end lost 8 bases, the J end lost 5 bases, and 22 bases lay between the germline ends. Germline V gene data show CDR1 as SGHAT and CDR2 as FQDESV (reference sequence). The CDR3 covers 16 residues. The CDR3 DNA is TGTGCCAGCGGCTCCGAGGGGAGCACGATTAACAATGAGCAGTTCTTC. Translating it yields CASGSEGSTINNEQFF.

Notes on this clone: One base away lies a much larger clone, so this may be a sequencing read error. CDR3 nucleotides: TGCAGAGGAGGGACGGGCGGGAGGGGTGCCAAAAACATTCAGTACTTC. It is translated as CRGGTGGRGAKNIQYF. The rearrangement joins TRBV20-1 to TRBJ2-4; 9 nucleotides line up with TRBD2. This CDR3 contains 16 residues. Germline V lookup: CDR1 DFQATT, CDR2 SNEGSKA (reference sequence).

Remarks on this clone: One junction end disagrees with the germline gene, perhaps due to a read error. V is TRBV18 and J is TRBJ2-2; 7 bases align to TRBD2. Germline V CDR1 and CDR2: KGHSH, LQKENI. This CDR3 has 17 residues. This CDR3 is CASSPPGLSANTGELFF. CDR3 sequence (DNA): TGCGCCAGCTCACCACCGGGACTATCGGCGAACACCGGGGAGCTGTTTTTT.

This clone is termed medium-sized (0.01 to 0.1%). The CDR3 DNA follows: TGTGCCAGCAGTGGACTAGCTGGGTACAATGAGCAGTTCTTC. Protein: CASSGLAGYNEQFF. This chain links TRBV2 with TRBJ2-1, with TRBD2 matching over 7 bases. The V segment lost 4 bases and the J segment 4 bases; nucleotides outside the gene matches: 4. Per germline, CDR1 SNHLY and CDR2 FYNNEI. This CDR3 contains 14 residues. Based on the CDR3 plus reference TRBV2 and TRBJ2-1, the full variable domain is EPEVTQTPSHQVTQMGQEVILRCVPISNHLYFYWYRQILGQKVEFLVSFYNNEISEKSEIFDDQFSVERPDGSNFTLKIRSTKLEDSAMYFCASSGLAGYNEQFFGPGTRLTVL.

In this sample, this clone is medium-sized. The V and J genes are TRBV27 and TRBJ1-2; 9 bases line up with TRBD1. V trimming: 4 bases; J trimming: 8 bases; junction bases outside the gene matches: 8. Germline CDR1 reads MNHEY; CDR2 reads SMNVEV (reference sequence). CDR3 size: 14 residues. The CDR3 DNA sequence: TGTGCCAGCAGTTCGGGACAGGGAAGGCGAGGCTACACCTTC. Protein: CASSSGQGRRGYTF.

The chain couples TRBV6-1 to TRBJ1-1; TRBD1 aligns across 7 bases. The V gene's germline CDR1 is MNHNS and CDR2 SASEGT. Trimming cost V 6 bases and J 1 base; bases outside gene matches: 8. The CDR3 loop spans 15 amino acids. CDR3 in amino acids: CASRVTGEGNTEAFF. The CDR3 nucleotides are TGTGCCAGCAGAGTTACAGGGGAGGGGAACACTGAAGCTTTCTTT.

The table lists this clone with many counts. This sequence joins TRBV11-3 and TRBJ2-1; D perhaps matches TRBD2 (6 bases). Looked up from germline, CDR1 is SGHNT and CDR2 is YENEEA. V was cut by 6 bases and J by 5 bases, with 17 bases left in between. CDR3 length: 15 amino acids. CDR3 sequence reads: CASSYAGTFNNEQFF. DNA of the CDR3: TGTGCCAGCAGTTACGCCGGGACTTTTAACAATGAGCAGTTCTTC.

This clone was seen more than once but under ten times. The identical CDR3 is also encoded by other nucleotide sequences in the sample. J is TRBJ2-6 and V is TRBV4-1; 9 bases line up with TRBD1. Germline loops: CDR1 MGHRA, CDR2 YSYEKL. The CDR3 has 16 residues. After removal of 2 bases from V and 8 bases from J, the junction contained 7 bases not matched to a gene. In DNA, the CDR3 is TGCGCCAGCAGCCAAATTGAAGGACAGGGGCCCAACGTCCTGACTTTC. Translated: CASSQIEGQGPNVLTF.

This clone is labeled medium-sized. The chain recombines TRBV6-1 with TRBJ2-3; 7 nucleotides align to TRBD1. The CDR3 consists of 15 residues. The V segment lost 5 bases and the J segment 1 base; nucleotides outside the gene matches: 6. Germline CDR1 reads MNHNS; CDR2 reads SASEGT. CDR3 bases: TGTGCCAGCAGTCCTCGACAGGGAGGCACAGATACGCAGTATTTT. It is translated as CASSPRQGGTDTQYF.

This chain joins TRBV12-3 or TRBV12-4 and TRBJ1-6; no clear D. This CDR3 is built from 16 residues. Trimming took off 1 base at V and 4 bases at J, with 11 bases between the two ends. The CDR3: CASSLGVNTYNSPLHF. The CDR3 DNA reads as TGTGCCAGCAGTTTAGGTGTGAACACTTATAATTCACCCCTCCACTTT.

To note about this clone: The junction differs from germline at one of its ends, possibly a read error. CDR3 amino acids: CVSSDPIYEQYF. Here the CDR3 DNA reads TGTGTCAGCAGTGACCCGATCTACGAGCAGTACTTC. The rearrangement links TRBV6-1 to TRBJ2-7; D gene unclear. The CDR3 totals 12 residues. CDR1 and CDR2 (germline): MNHNS, SASEGT.

This clone has a handful of counts. J is TRBJ2-7 and V is TRBV25-1; 7 positions match TRBD2. The junction had 6 bases not matched to a gene; V was cut back by 5 bases and J by 2 bases. The CDR3 consists of 14 residues. The germline V gene has CDR1 MGHDK and CDR2 SYGVNS. The CDR3 DNA is TGTGCCAGCAGTTCCCTTCTAGCGGCCTACGAGCAGTACGTC. Translated: CASSSLLAAYEQYV.

The V and J genes are TRBV20-1 and TRBJ2-5; 16 bases are shared with TRBD2. V lost 0 bases, J lost 4 bases, and 5 bases stayed unmatched. CDR3 length equals 17 residues. Germline V gene lookup returns CDR1 DFQATT and CDR2 SNEGSKA (reference sequence). CDR3 DNA: TGCAGTGCTAGAGAGGGACTAGCGGGAGGGTTGGGAGAGACCCAGTACTTC. Protein: CSAREGLAGGLGETQYF.

At least ten counts were recorded for this clone. This sequence joins TRBV11-1 and TRBJ2-3; D is perhaps TRBD2 (6 bases). CDR1 and CDR2 from the germline V gene are SGHAT and FQDESV (reference sequence). With 2 bases removed from V and 1 base from J, the gap between germline ends came to 19 bases. CDR3 length equals 18 residues. The DNA for the CDR3 is TGTGCCAGCAGCTTAACTGCGGGACCTCCCGAGGGCACAGATACGCAGTATTTT. This translates into CASSLTAGPPEGTDTQYF.

This chain links TRBV30 with TRBJ1-2; D is undetermined. The germline gives CDR1 GTSNPN, CDR2 SVGIG (reference sequence). The CDR3 is 13 residues long. V was pared by 0 bases and J by 4 bases, with 9 bases between. The CDR3 here is CAWSVGPAYGYTF. CDR3 nucleotides: TGTGCCTGGAGTGTAGGACCAGCCTATGGCTACACCTTC.

By share, this clone counts as large. The chain uses TRBV27 and TRBJ1-2; D perhaps matches TRBD1 (5 bases). The V end was cut by 6 bases, the J end by 0 bases, with 20 bases between. This CDR3 is built from 17 residues. Looked up from germline, CDR1 is MNHEY and CDR2 is SMNVEV (reference sequence). The DNA for the CDR3 is TGTGCCAGCAGCCCTACGGCCAGGGTAGTAGCTAACTATGGCTACACCTTC. This codes for CASSPTARVVANYGYTF.

The DNA for the CDR3 is TGTGCCAGCAGCGCGACAGGGTTTACTGAAGCTTTCTTT. Protein: CASSATGFTEAFF. V gene TRBV7-6 combines with J gene TRBJ1-1, with 7 bases fitting TRBD1. Germline-derived CDR1 and CDR2 are SGHVS and FNYEAQ. V shed 5 bases and J 5 bases; nucleotides not matched to a gene: 5. The CDR3 is 13 amino acids.

V gene TRBV18 combines with J gene TRBJ2-7; the match to TRBD2 covers 9 bases. Germline V gene lookup returns CDR1 KGHSH and CDR2 LQKENI. The CDR3 sequence is 15 residues long. The ends lost 2 bases at V and 2 bases at J; junction bases unmatched: 4. The CDR3 loop is CASSPRASGTYEQYF. Here the CDR3 DNA reads TGTGCCAGCTCACCAAGGGCTAGCGGGACCTACGAGCAGTACTTC.

The CDR3 region is CASSQDGGDYNEQFF. CDR3 nucleotides: TGTGCCAGCAGCCAAGATGGGGGCGACTACAATGAGCAGTTCTTC. V gene TRBV4-2 combines with J gene TRBJ2-1, with TRBD1 as a possible D gene (6 bases). Trimming took 0 bases from V and 3 from J, leaving 9 bases between them. CDR1 LGHNA and CDR2 YNFKEQ come from the germline V gene. The CDR3 is 15 amino acids.